This TCR beta chain was obtained from a study of molecular identifiers for immune sequencing clone quantification. General study points: Barcode-sharing identical TCR molecules could underestimate highly expanded clone sizes. Jurkat TCR RNA spiked in from one cell reportedly remained identifiable amid approximately 1 million naive cells.

This clonotype appeared many times. Antigen unknown. MiXCR was run by TCRdb on the PCR reads, yielding one entry per CDR3 protein. The table shows about 510,000 distinct CDR3 sequences, with 20% to 25% occurring only once. Germline CDR1 reads SEHNR; CDR2 reads FQNEAQ (reference sequence). With 6 bases clipped from V and 6 bases from J, the junction kept 10 bases outside the gene matches. The CDR3 extends over 16 amino acids. The gene calls are TRBV7-9 and TRBJ2-2; TRBD1 matches 10 bases. Sequencing was performed on naive CD8+ T cells from blood, with Jurkat cell RNA spiked in. Regarding subset: FACS-sorted CD8+CD4-CCR7+CD45RA+ naive T cells. This TCR derives from a human donor in good health. Some libraries in this study had Jurkat cell RNA spiked in. The CDR3 protein is CASSLPGQGRAGELFF. CDR3 in DNA: TGTGCCAGCAGTCTTCCGGGACAGGGGAGAGCCGGGGAGCTGTTTTTT.